The text below deals with one T cell receptor (beta chain). This specimen belongs to a study of blood T cell repertoires in COVID-19. Overall study: Samples came from the United States, Italy and Spain, spanning acute and convalescent COVID-19. Nucleic acid was either cDNA or gDNA, and it came from T cells, B-cell-depleted T cells, or PBMCs.

Per the original data handling: Reference gene primer amplification gave nucleated cell count estimates. Assay: immunoSEQ multiplex PCR; the TCRdb copy retains only in-frame clones and omits some. V, J and clone size derive from that table, while D and trimming were established from the DNA sequence. The sample has about 220,000 clones; 65% to 85% are singletons. The length of the CDR3 is 15 residues. Germline CDR1 reads SEHNR; CDR2 reads FQNEAQ (reference sequence). V was shortened by 4 bases and J by 0 bases, with 12 bases between the two germline ends. This clonotype was sampled from a human donor in a cohort sampled during active COVID-19. The sequenced sample consisted of peripheral blood. The chain employs TRBV7-9 and TRBJ1-1; D perhaps matches TRBD1 (5 bases). This CDR3 is CASSSTARMNTEAFF. The CDR3 DNA follows: TGTGCCAGCAGCTCGACAGCAAGAATGAACACTGAAGCTTTCTTT.